This record looks at one T cell receptor (beta chain) sequence and its context. No antigen is known for it. Per germline, CDR1 DFQATT and CDR2 SNEGSKA (reference sequence). The length of the CDR3 is 16 residues. V lost 3 bases to trimming and J lost 0 bases; unmatched junction nucleotides: 5. Universal primer sites and UMIs were introduced during 5'RACE template-switching synthesis of TCR cDNA. TCRdb re-called the 5' RACE reads through MiXCR, storing one row per CDR3 protein. Here the sample spans 500,000 to 650,000 distinct CDR3 sequences, roughly a sixth being singletons. This record comes from a study of T cells after yellow fever vaccination. Turning to the study itself: In the case of low-cell-number fractions, SMART-Seq v4 Ultra Low Input was used for preparation.

Study-level results: Reappearance after the booster was observed for most primary-vaccination clones (around 95% CD4, roughly 88% CD8).

This specimen was PBMCs, taken around 5 days after the first yellow fever vaccination. The TCR was taken from a man younger than 35 who received the YFV17D yellow fever vaccine. The V and J genes are TRBV20-1 and TRBJ2-6, with 7 positions matching TRBD1. The CDR3 DNA reads TGCAGTGCTAGGGACAGGAGACGCTCTGGGGCCAACGTCCTGACTTTC. It translates to CSARDRRRSGANVLTF.